The source of this TCR beta chain is a study of T cell responses to AZD1222 COVID-19 vaccine. Libraries were prepared by immunoSEQ multiplex PCR; TCRdb keeps only in-frame clonotypes and omits some of them. The table records 110,000 to 150,000 clones, roughly 88% of them present only once. Germline trimming cut 5 bases from V and 2 bases from J; bases unmatched to any gene: 10. This CDR3 comprises 16 residues. The germline gives CDR1 SGHVS, CDR2 FQNEAQ. J is TRBJ1-1 and V is TRBV7-8; 8 bases are a match to TRBD1. This sequence originates from an adult in good health. The source material was peripheral blood, sampled on day 0 of AZD1222 vaccination. The CDR3 DNA reads TGTGCCAGCAGCCCTTGGGGGGCAGGGGGCAACACTGAAGCTTTCTTT. This sequence encodes CASSPWGAGGNTEAFF.